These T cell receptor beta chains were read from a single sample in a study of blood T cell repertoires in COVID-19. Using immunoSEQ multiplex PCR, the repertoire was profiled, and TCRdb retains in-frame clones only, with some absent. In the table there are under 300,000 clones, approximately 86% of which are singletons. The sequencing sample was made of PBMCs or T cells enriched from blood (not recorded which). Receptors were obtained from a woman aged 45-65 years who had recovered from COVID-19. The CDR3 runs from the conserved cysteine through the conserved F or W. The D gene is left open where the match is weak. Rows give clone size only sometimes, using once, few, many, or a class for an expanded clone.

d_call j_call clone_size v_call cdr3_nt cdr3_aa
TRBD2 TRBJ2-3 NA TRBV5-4 TGTGCCAGCAGCCGAGGACTAGCGGGAATAGATACGCAGTATTTT CASSRGLAGIDTQYF
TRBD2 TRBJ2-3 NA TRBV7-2 TGTGCCAGCAGCTTGGGACTAGCGGGAGGGCCACATGATACGCAGTATTTT CASSLGLAGGPHDTQYF
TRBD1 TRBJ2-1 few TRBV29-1 TGCAGCGTTCCGGACAGGGGCAATGAGCAGTTCTTC CSVPDRGNEQFF
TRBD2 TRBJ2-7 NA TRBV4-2 TGTGCCAGCAGCCCACGGGCGGGAGGGATCCACGAGCAGTACTTC CASSPRAGGIHEQYF
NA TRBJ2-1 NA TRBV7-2 TGTGCCAGCAGCAGACTACTTGGAACCTACAATGAGCAGTTCTTC CASSRLLGTYNEQFF
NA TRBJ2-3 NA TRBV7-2 TGTGCCAGCAGCCAAGCCCGGAGCACAGATACGCAGTATTTT CASSQARSTDTQYF
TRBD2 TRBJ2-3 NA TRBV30 TGTGCCTGGAGTGTGCTAGCGGGAGAGTTGGATACGCAGTATTTT CAWSVLAGELDTQYF
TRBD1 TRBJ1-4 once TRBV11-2 TGTGCCAGCAGCTCCGGACAGGGAATGGAAAAACTGTTTTTT CASSSGQGMEKLFF
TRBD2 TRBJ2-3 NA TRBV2 TGTGCCAGCAGCCAAGCGGGAGTGGTAGATACGCAGTATTTT CASSQAGVVDTQYF
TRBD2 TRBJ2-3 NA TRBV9 TGTGCCAGCAGCGTAGGAGGACTAGCGTGGACAGATACGCAGTATTTT CASSVGGLAWTDTQYF